This T cell receptor beta chain is drawn from a study of spatial heterogeneity in lung cancer. Individually, TCR cDNA molecules were each labelled with a unique molecular identifier. TCRdb itself ran the 5' RACE reads through MiXCR, one entry per CDR3 protein. This table has about 12,000 distinct CDR3 sequences, under 6.5% appearing once. Regarding the study as a whole: Counts that tracked tumor mutation counts were those of expanded intratumoral alpha and beta TCRs.

The time point is: sample taken at primary tumor resection. Donors were about 70 untreated early-stage non-small cell lung cancer patients. The V end lost 10 bases, the J end lost 8 bases, and 17 bases lay between the germline ends. The CDR3 has 13 residues. This clonotype showed up many times. Its matching antigen is unknown. This material consisted of lung tumor tissue, taken at surgery. The source of this sequence is a male donor with early-stage non-small cell lung cancer. This chain uses TRBV12-3 or TRBV12-4 with TRBJ1-4, with a possible D match to TRBD1 (5 bases). CDR3 amino acids: CANSKGLWEKLFF. CDR3 DNA sequence: TGTGCCAACTCCAAGGGGTTGTGGGAAAAACTGTTTTTT.